This T cell receptor (beta chain) was recovered during a study of cytomegalovirus exposure and HLA in healthy donors. The V gene's germline CDR1 is MNHEY and CDR2 SVGAGI. The CDR3 extends over 15 amino acids. After removal of 5 bases from V and 3 bases from J, the junction contained 2 bases not matched to a gene. This clone was seen only a few times. The target antigen is unknown. Repertoires were generated with immunoSEQ multiplex PCR, while TCRdb's copy carries only in-frame clones and drops some. This repertoire shows approximately 120,000 clones, around 95% found once; its top ten account for less than 2%. From the 120-subject validation cohort, which was separate from the roughly 710-subject first cohort, the donors were drawn. Whole-study findings and limits: In vitro checks showed that three CMV-associated chains really do target CMV antigens. The listing of 150 or so TCR beta chains classed them as cytomegalovirus-associated. Rarity characterized most TCR sequences, yet some public TCRs appeared in many donors.

V and J are TRBV6-5 and TRBJ2-3, with TRBD2 matching over 13 bases. This receptor was taken from a man between 18 and 29 years old in good health and CMV-seronegative. The material sequenced was PBMCs. CDR3 in DNA: TGTGCCAGCAGTAAACTAGCGGGAGGGACAGATACGCAGTATTTT. It translates to CASSKLAGGTDTQYF.